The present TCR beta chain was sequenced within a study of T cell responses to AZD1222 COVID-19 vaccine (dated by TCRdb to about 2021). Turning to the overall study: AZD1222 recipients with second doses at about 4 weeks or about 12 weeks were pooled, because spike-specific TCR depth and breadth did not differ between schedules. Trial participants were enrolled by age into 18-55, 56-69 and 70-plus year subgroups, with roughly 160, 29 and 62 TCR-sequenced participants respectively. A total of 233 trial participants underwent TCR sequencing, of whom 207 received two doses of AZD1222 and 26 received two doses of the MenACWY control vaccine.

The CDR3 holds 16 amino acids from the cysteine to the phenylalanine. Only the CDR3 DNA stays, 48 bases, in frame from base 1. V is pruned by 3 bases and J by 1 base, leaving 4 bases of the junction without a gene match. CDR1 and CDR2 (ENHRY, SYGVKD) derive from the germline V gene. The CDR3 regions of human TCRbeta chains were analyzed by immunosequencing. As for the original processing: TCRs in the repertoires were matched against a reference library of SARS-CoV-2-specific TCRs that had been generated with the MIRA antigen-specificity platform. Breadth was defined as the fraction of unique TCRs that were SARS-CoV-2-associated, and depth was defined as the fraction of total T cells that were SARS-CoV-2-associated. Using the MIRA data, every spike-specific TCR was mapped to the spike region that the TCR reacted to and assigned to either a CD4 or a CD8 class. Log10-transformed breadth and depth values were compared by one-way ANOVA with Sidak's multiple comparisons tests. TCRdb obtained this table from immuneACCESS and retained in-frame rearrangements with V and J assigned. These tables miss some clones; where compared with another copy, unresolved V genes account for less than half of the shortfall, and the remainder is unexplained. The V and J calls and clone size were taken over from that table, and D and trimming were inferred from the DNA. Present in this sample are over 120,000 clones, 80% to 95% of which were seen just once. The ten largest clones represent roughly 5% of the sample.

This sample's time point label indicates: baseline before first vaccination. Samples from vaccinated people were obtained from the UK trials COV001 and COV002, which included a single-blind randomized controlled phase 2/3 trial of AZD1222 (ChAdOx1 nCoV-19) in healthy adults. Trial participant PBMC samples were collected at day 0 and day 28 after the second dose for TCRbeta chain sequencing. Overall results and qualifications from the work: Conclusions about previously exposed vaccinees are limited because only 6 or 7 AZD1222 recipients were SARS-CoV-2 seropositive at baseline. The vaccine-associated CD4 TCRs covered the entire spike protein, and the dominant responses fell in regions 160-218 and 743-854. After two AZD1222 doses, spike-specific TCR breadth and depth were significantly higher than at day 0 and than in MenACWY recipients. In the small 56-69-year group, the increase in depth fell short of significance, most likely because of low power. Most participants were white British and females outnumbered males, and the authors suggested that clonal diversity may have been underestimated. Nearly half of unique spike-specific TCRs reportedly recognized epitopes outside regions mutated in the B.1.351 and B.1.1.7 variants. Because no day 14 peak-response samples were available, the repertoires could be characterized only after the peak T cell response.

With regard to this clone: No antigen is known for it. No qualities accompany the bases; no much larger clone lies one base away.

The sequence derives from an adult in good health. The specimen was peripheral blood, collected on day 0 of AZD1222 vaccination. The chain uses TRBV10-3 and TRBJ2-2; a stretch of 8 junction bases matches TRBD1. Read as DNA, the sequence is TGTGCCATCAGTGATTACGGGACAGGGAACACCGGGGAGCTGTTTTTT. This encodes CAISDYGTGNTGELFF.